The sequence of this TCR beta chain was determined in a study of CD4 T cell repertoires and nickel (dated by TCRdb to 2019 to 2021). Per the germline V gene, KGHSH is the CDR1 and LQKENI is the CDR2. The CDR3 spans 16 residues, from the cysteine through the phenylalanine. Only the CDR3 part of the read is kept: 48 bases, read in frame from the first base. Trimming takes 4 bases off V and 4 bases off J; junction bases not matched to a gene: 11. The protocol used for the library was RT-PCR. Sequencing was carried out with an Illumina MiSeq. Starting from the raw public reads, TCRdb applied fastp trimming at Q25, assembled clones with MiXCR and retained in-frame beta chains. Each entry merges the rows of one CDR3 protein and shows their most common DNA and genes. The sample profile shows about 320 distinct CDR3 sequences; around half of them were found once. The ten largest make up roughly 10% of the sample.

On this clonotype: Its cognate antigen has yet to be identified. One base away there is no much larger clone; base qualities are not given.

The clonotype comes from a human donor in a nickel allergy study, with or without nickel allergy (not recorded which). It is not recorded whether this sample comes from one donor or several. The rearranged chain carries TRBV18 and TRBJ2-5; 8 of the junction bases match TRBD2. Sequenced material: CD4+ T cells from blood, not recorded whether cultured. CDR3 loop: CASSLGIGLASETQYF. The nucleotide sequence is TGTGCCAGCTCACTGGGCATTGGACTAGCATCAGAGACCCAGTACTTC.